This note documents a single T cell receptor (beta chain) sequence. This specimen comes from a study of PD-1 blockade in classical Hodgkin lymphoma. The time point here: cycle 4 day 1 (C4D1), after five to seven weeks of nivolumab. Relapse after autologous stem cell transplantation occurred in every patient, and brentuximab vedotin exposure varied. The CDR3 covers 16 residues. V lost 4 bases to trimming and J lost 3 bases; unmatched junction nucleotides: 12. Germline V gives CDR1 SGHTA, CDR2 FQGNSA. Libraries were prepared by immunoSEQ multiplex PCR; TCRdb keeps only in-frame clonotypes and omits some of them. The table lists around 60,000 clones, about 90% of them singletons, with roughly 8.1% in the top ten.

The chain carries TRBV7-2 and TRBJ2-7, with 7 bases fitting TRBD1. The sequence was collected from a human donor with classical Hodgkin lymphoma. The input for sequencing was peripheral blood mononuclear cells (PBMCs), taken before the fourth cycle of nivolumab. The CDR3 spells CASSSYSPGQFYEQYF. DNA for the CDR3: TGTGCCAGCAGCTCATACTCACCGGGACAGTTCTACGAGCAGTACTTC.